This TCR beta chain was identified in a study of shared T cell receptors in the human thymus. Method: immunoSEQ multiplex PCR; TCRdb's copy keeps in-frame clones and lacks some. The data contain more than 550,000 clones, 75% to 90% of them singletons. These same data were also listed under a study on human thymus T cells. Per that paper: Having surgery to correct congenital heart defects, healthy Finnish infants acted as the donors. It was from resections taken during corrective heart surgery that the thymus tissue came. Across thymic and blood repertoires, the usage of V and J genes appeared to be biased. Unrelated individuals reportedly shared highly overlapping thymic TCR repertoires.

This TCR derives from a girl under three years old with a congenital heart defect. Sequenced sample: thymocytes.

The CDR3 loop is CASSLRGTGVYGYTF. The CDR3 DNA follows: TGTGCCAGCAGCTTGCGGGGGACAGGGGTCTATGGCTACACCTTC. The chain links TRBV5-5 to TRBJ1-2; 10 bases are shared with TRBD1. This CDR3 contains 15 residues. The germline gives CDR1 SGHKS, CDR2 YYEKEE (reference sequence). The V and J ends lost 1 base and 4 bases, in that order; junction bases with no gene match: 4.